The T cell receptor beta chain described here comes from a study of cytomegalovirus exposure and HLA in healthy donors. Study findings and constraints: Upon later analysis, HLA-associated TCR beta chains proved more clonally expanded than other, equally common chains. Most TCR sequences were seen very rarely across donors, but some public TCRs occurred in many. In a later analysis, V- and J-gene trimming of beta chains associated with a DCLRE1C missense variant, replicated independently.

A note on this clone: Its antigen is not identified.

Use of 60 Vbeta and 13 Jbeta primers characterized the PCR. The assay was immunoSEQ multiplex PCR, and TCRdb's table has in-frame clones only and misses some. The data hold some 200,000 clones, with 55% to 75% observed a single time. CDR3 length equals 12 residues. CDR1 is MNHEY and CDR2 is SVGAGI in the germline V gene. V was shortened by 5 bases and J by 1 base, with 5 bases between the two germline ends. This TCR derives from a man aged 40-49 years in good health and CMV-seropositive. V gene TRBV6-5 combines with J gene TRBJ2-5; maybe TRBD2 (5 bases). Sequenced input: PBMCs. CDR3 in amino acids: CASSRGQETQYF. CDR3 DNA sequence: TGTGCCAGCAGTCGGGGCCAAGAGACCCAGTACTTC.